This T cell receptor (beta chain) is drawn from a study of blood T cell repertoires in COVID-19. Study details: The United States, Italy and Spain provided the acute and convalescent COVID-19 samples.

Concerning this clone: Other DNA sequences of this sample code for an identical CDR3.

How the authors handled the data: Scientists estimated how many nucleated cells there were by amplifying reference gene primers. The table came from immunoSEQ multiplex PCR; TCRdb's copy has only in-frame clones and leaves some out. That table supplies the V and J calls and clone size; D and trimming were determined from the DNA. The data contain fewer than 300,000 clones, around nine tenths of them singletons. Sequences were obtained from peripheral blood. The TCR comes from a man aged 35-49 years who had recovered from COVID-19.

The CDR3 coding sequence is TGTGCCAGTAGTTGGGCCGGTAGAGAGACCCAGTACTTC. Protein: CASSWAGRETQYF. This chain joins TRBV19 and TRBJ2-5, with D uncertain. V was cut by 5 bases and J by 4 bases, with 11 bases left in between. The CDR3 contains 13 residues. The germline V gene has CDR1 LNHDA and CDR2 SQIVND (reference sequence).